Listed here are 30 T cell receptor beta chains from one sample, sequenced in a study of blood T cell repertoires in COVID-19 (dated by TCRdb to between 2020 and 2021). Libraries were built with the immunoSEQ multiplex PCR assay. TCRdb limited this immuneACCESS table to in-frame rearrangements with V and J called. A share of clones is missing; checked studies link under half to unresolved V genes, and the rest is unexplained. The sample table contains some 260,000 clones; only one count was recorded for approximately 88% of them. Roughly 10% of the sample belongs to the ten largest clones. Material for sequencing was peripheral blood. Source of these receptors: a woman between 70 and 85 years old with COVID-19, enrolled during active disease.

This sequence joins TRBV4-1 and TRBJ2-5, with D maybe TRBD1 (6 bases). V gave up 1 base and J gave up 3 bases, with 18 bases separating them. Germline assignment: CDR1 MGHRA and CDR2 YSYEKL. The CDR3 runs 17 residues. The CDR3 DNA is TGCGCCAGCAGCCAAGTAGGGGGATTGAAAGTGGAAGAGACCCAGTACTTC. It specifies CASSQVGGLKVEETQYF.

This chain connects TRBV4-1 to TRBJ1-5, with 7 bases identical to TRBD1. Germline CDR1 is MGHRA and CDR2 is YSYEKL. This CDR3 has 16 residues. Trimming cost V 4 bases and J 2 bases; bases outside gene matches: 8. DNA of the CDR3: TGCGCCAGCAGCCGAACTACAGGGGCAGGCAATCAGCCCCAGCATTTT. Protein product: CASSRTTGAGNQPQHF.

V is TRBV4-3 and J is TRBJ1-2; 7 bases fit TRBD1. V was pared by 1 base and J by 8 bases, with 7 bases of the junction left unmatched. CDR3 size: 14 residues. The germline V gene encodes CDR1 LGHNA and CDR2 YSLEER. Written as DNA, the CDR3 is TGCGCCAGCAGCCAAGGAGACAGGGCTAAGGGCTACACCTTC. Residues: CASSQGDRAKGYTF.

The chain links TRBV12-5 to TRBJ1-1; no clear D gene. Germline values: CDR1 LGHNT, CDR2 FRNRAP. V gave up 1 base and J gave up 4 bases, with 10 bases separating them. The CDR3 is made up of 14 amino acids. Written as DNA, the CDR3 is TGTGCTAGTGGTTTGGGGGTGAGGCTCACTGAAGCTTTCTTT. It specifies CASGLGVRLTEAFF.

J is TRBJ1-1 and V is TRBV29-1; D is ambiguous. V was shortened by 4 bases and J by 3 bases, with 9 bases between the two germline ends. The germline CDR1 and CDR2 sequences are SQVTM and ANQGSEA. The CDR3 loop spans 12 amino acids. The CDR3 DNA reads TGCAGCGTTGGGTACGCGGACACTGAAGCTTTCTTT. Residues: CSVGYADTEAFF.

A word on this clone: The sample carries other DNA sequences with the same CDR3. The chain is built from TRBV7-2 and TRBJ1-5; perhaps TRBD1 as D (6 bases). The CDR3 is 13 residues long. The V end was cut by 5 bases, the J end by 6 bases, with 11 bases between. The germline CDR1 and CDR2 sequences are SGHTA and FQGNSA. The CDR3 region has the DNA TGTGCCAGCAGCCGCACAGGGCGTCAGCCCCAGCATTTT. Its translation: CASSRTGRQPQHF.

The V gene is TRBV18, the J gene TRBJ2-1; TRBD2 is a possible D gene (5 bases). V gave up 0 bases and J gave up 7 bases, with 7 bases separating them. The CDR3 extends over 13 amino acids. Germline V gene lookup returns CDR1 KGHSH and CDR2 LQKENI. CDR3 DNA sequence: TGTGCCAGCTCACCACCTAGCGTTAATGAGCAGTTCTTC. It translates to CASSPPSVNEQFF.

The J gene is TRBJ2-1, the V gene TRBV10-3; the match to TRBD2 covers 13 bases. The V gene end was trimmed by 2 bases and the J gene end by 15 bases; junction bases not matched to a gene: 16. The CDR3 runs to 17 residues. The germline CDR1 and CDR2 sequences are ENHRY and SYGVKD. CDR3 loop: CAISEGSWELAGGPGFF. The DNA for the CDR3 is TGTGCCATCAGTGAGGGGTCTTGGGAACTAGCGGGAGGGCCGGGGTTCTTC.

This chain uses TRBV2 with TRBJ2-7, with 7 bases lining up with TRBD2. The CDR3 has 11 residues. The trim removed 8 bases at V and 2 bases at J, leaving 0 bases unmatched. Germline V gene lookup returns CDR1 SNHLY and CDR2 FYNNEI. CDR3 DNA: TGTGCCAGCGGGAGGGCCTACGAGCAGTACTTC. This gives the protein CASGRAYEQYF.

The chain has TRBV30 and TRBJ1-1; 9 nucleotides line up with TRBD1. Germline V gene sequence: CDR1 GTSNPN, CDR2 SVGIG (reference sequence). V shed 4 bases, J shed 1 base, and the junction held 10 bases outside the gene matches. There are 16 residues in the CDR3. CDR3 protein: CAWTPSVGQGNTEAFF. Here the CDR3 DNA reads TGTGCCTGGACACCGTCCGTGGGACAGGGGAACACTGAAGCTTTCTTT.

V gene TRBV5-4 combines with J gene TRBJ1-2; the match to TRBD1 covers 10 bases. The length of the CDR3 is 17 residues. Germline values: CDR1 SGHNT, CDR2 YYREEE (reference sequence). The V and J ends lost 4 bases and 6 bases, in that order; junction bases with no gene match: 15. CDR3 in DNA: TGTGCCAGCAGCCCTGGGACAGGGGTTCCCCCGAGTGATGGCTACACCTTC. Translated, it gives CASSPGTGVPPSDGYTF.

This clone was seen just once. This chain connects TRBV27 to TRBJ2-7; 9 bases fit TRBD1. Losses at the gene ends were 8 bases for V and 4 bases for J; bases not matched to a gene: 12. Germline V gene sequence: CDR1 MNHEY, CDR2 SMNVEV (reference sequence). The CDR3 consists of 15 residues. The CDR3 loop reads CASSRPGQGLYEQYF. Here the CDR3 DNA reads TGTGCCAGCTCACGGCCAGGACAGGGGCTATACGAGCAGTACTTC.

The chain is built from TRBV3-1 (or the pseudogene TRBV3-2) and TRBJ1-2; tentatively, D is TRBD1 (5 bases). V was clipped by 1 base and J by 6 bases, with 12 bases between them. Germline V lookup: CDR1 LGHDT, CDR2 YNNKEL (reference sequence). This CDR3 region has 14 residues. The CDR3 coding sequence is TGTGCCAGCAGCCAAGGTGGAGAGACAGATGGCTACACCTTC. Its protein product is CASSQGGETDGYTF.

The chain recombines TRBV28 with TRBJ2-7, with D perhaps TRBD2 (6 bases). Per the germline V gene, CDR1 is MDHEN and CDR2 is SYDVKM. The CDR3 has 14 amino acids. V lost 1 base to trimming and J lost 3 bases, with 10 bases between them. The CDR3 DNA sequence: TGTGCCAGCAGTTTATACGGGAGCGACTACGAGCAGTACTTC. Protein product: CASSLYGSDYEQYF.

This clone turned up a few times. The chain employs TRBV29-1 and TRBJ1-1, with 10 bases matching TRBD1. V trimming: 7 bases; J trimming: 1 base; junction bases outside the gene matches: 3. CDR3 length: 13 residues. Germline assignment: CDR1 SQVTM and CDR2 ANQGSEA. CDR3 nucleotides: TGCAGCGGTGACAGGGGGCCGAACACTGAAGCTTTCTTT. It specifies CSGDRGPNTEAFF.

As regards this clone: The sample holds other DNA sequences that translate to the same CDR3. The chain carries TRBV29-1 and TRBJ1-4, with D possibly being TRBD1 (6 bases). With 1 base removed from V and 7 bases from J, the gap between germline ends came to 7 bases. This CDR3 spans 12 amino acids. The germline V gene encodes CDR1 SQVTM and CDR2 ANQGSEA. The CDR3 bases are TGCAGCGTTGAAGGAGGGGGTGAAAAACTGTTTTTT. Protein product: CSVEGGGEKLFF.

The rearrangement joins TRBV19 to TRBJ2-3, with 11 bases aligning to TRBD1. Germline-derived CDR1 and CDR2 are LNHDA and SQIVND (reference sequence). The V segment lost 0 bases and the J segment 2 bases; nucleotides outside the gene matches: 4. This CDR3 has 17 residues. The CDR3 nucleotides are TGTGCCAGTAGTATAGACGGGACAGGGGGATTCACAGATACGCAGTATTTT. Its translation is CASSIDGTGGFTDTQYF.

The chain uses TRBV28 and TRBJ2-5; D is perhaps TRBD2 (6 bases). The V end lost 2 bases, the J end lost 2 bases, and 9 bases lay between the germline ends. The length of the CDR3 is 14 residues. The germline gives CDR1 MDHEN, CDR2 SYDVKM. CDR3: CASSLAGGQETQYF. CDR3 DNA: TGTGCCAGCAGTTTAGCCGGAGGGCAAGAGACCCAGTACTTC.

CDR3 nucleotide sequence: TGTGCCAGCAGTTACTACCGGTTGGGAGAAACCGGGGAGCTGTTTTTT. Translated, it gives CASSYYRLGETGELFF. V and J are TRBV6-5 and TRBJ2-2; possibly TRBD2 for D (5 bases). With 1 base removed from V and 5 bases from J, the gap between germline ends came to 14 bases. The germline V gene has CDR1 MNHEY and CDR2 SVGAGI. The length of the CDR3 is 16 residues.

The rearrangement links TRBV9 to TRBJ1-5; 8 bases line up with TRBD1. The CDR3 length is 15 residues. Trimming at V came to 0 bases and at J to 4 bases, leaving 3 bases not matched to a gene. CDR1 and CDR2 (germline): SGDLS, YYNGEE. CDR3: CASSVGQGLNQPQHF. The CDR3 nucleotides read TGTGCCAGCAGCGTAGGACAGGGGCTTAATCAGCCCCAGCATTTT.

The chain couples TRBV18 to TRBJ2-5; tentative D call: TRBD2 (5 bases). Germline CDR1 KGHSH, CDR2 LQKENI. The CDR3 sequence is 14 residues long. The V gene lost 5 bases and the J gene lost 2 bases, with 12 bases spanning the gap. CDR3 protein: CASSILRDQETQYF. CDR3 nucleotide sequence: TGTGCCAGCTCAATTTTGAGGGATCAAGAGACCCAGTACTTC.

The chain combines TRBV4-2 with TRBJ1-4; D unresolved. V dropped 2 bases and J dropped 6 bases, with 7 bases sitting between them. Germline values: CDR1 LGHNA, CDR2 YNFKEQ. This CDR3 has 13 residues. Here the CDR3 DNA reads TGTGCCAGCAGCCAAATCTTTGATGAAAAACTGTTTTTT. Translating it yields CASSQIFDEKLFF.

The CDR3 here is CASSLMSFSGNTIYF. CDR3 DNA sequence: TGTGCCAGCAGCTTAATGTCATTCTCTGGAAACACCATATATTTT. V is TRBV11-2 and J is TRBJ1-3; the D is unclear. CDR1 SGHAT and CDR2 FQNNGV come from the germline V gene. Trimming pared 2 bases from V and 0 bases from J, leaving 8 bases between. The CDR3 totals 15 residues.

The V and J genes are TRBV28 and TRBJ1-1; D not resolved. The CDR3 runs 14 residues. The V gene's germline CDR1 is MDHEN and CDR2 SYDVKM. V was clipped by 3 bases and J by 1 base, with 9 bases between them. CDR3 loop: CASSFHSQNTEAFF. Here the CDR3 DNA reads TGTGCCAGCAGTTTTCATAGCCAGAACACTGAAGCTTTCTTT.

This clone appeared a single time. V usage is TRBV5-5 and J usage is TRBJ1-1; no clear D. The V gene's germline CDR1 is SGHKS and CDR2 YYEKEE (reference sequence). The CDR3 extends over 11 amino acids. V lost 1 base to trimming and J lost 7 bases, with 5 bases between them. This CDR3 is CASSLNSEAFF. The CDR3 nucleotides are TGTGCCAGCAGCTTGAATAGTGAAGCTTTCTTT.

This clone has a handful of counts. The chain links TRBV9 to TRBJ1-2; 9 nucleotides align to TRBD1. Germline CDR1 and CDR2: SGDLS and YYNGEE. Trimming at V came to 2 bases and at J to 5 bases, leaving 7 bases not matched to a gene. CDR3 length: 15 amino acids. The CDR3 DNA is TGTGCCAGCAGCGTGGGAGACAGGGGGGATTATGGCTACACCTTC. Amino acids: CASSVGDRGDYGYTF.

V is TRBV29-1 and J is TRBJ1-2; 10 bases are shared with TRBD1. CDR1 SQVTM and CDR2 ANQGSEA come from the germline V gene. The CDR3 extends over 13 amino acids. J gave up 8 bases and V 3 bases, and 6 bases lay outside the gene matches. The CDR3, as DNA: TGCAGCGTTGAGAGAGGGACAGGGGTCGGCTACACCTTC. Translating it yields CSVERGTGVGYTF.

The rearrangement links TRBV19 to TRBJ2-2; 10 nucleotides align to TRBD2. CDR1 and CDR2 (germline): LNHDA, SQIVND (reference sequence). CDR3 size: 16 residues. V lost 6 bases to trimming and J lost 1 base; unmatched junction nucleotides: 5. CDR3 sequence (DNA): TGTGCCAGTAGACCTAGCGGGAGCGAGAACACCGGGGAGCTGTTTTTT. This gives the protein CASRPSGSENTGELFF.

This clone has a single count. The V call is TRBV19, the J call TRBJ2-3, with 8 bases fitting TRBD1. This CDR3 has 16 residues. The V gene's germline CDR1 is LNHDA and CDR2 SQIVND (reference sequence). V was clipped by 5 bases and J by 5 bases; unmatched bases: 12. This chain's CDR3 is CASSQLQGEAGDTQYF. As DNA, the CDR3 is TGTGCCAGTAGTCAGCTACAGGGGGAGGCGGGAGATACGCAGTATTTT.

A single count supports this clone. Other DNA sequences in the sample encode the same CDR3. CDR3 DNA: TGTGCCAGCACCCCAGGGGGGAACACTGAAGCTTTCTTT. Encoded protein: CASTPGGNTEAFF. V is TRBV28 and J is TRBJ1-1; 7 bases line up with TRBD1. CDR1 and CDR2 (germline): MDHEN, SYDVKM. The CDR3 is 13 amino acids. V gave up 7 bases and J gave up 1 base; unmatched junction bases: 3.